These 27 T cell receptor beta chains were all obtained from the same sample, sequenced in a study of CD8+ T cells in alopecia areata. Following extraction, RNA underwent reverse transcription to cDNA, which served as the sequencing template. Data came from immunoSEQ multiplex PCR; TCRdb stores just in-frame clones and leaves some out. The repertoire holds about 140,000 clones, with roughly 52% as singletons. The treatment is: oral pan-JAK inhibitor, 5-10 mg twice daily. The source was CD8+ T cells sorted from blood, collected at week 4, from a patient treated with tofacitinib. Receptors originate from a human donor with alopecia areata.

The chain carries TRBV29-1 and TRBJ1-2, with 7 bases identical to TRBD1. CDR3 length: 14 residues. Looked up from germline, CDR1 is SQVTM and CDR2 is ANQGSEA. J lost 0 bases, V lost 7 bases, and 8 bases had no gene match. DNA for the CDR3: TGCAGCGCATGGGGACAGACCTCTAACTATGGCTACACCTTC. This gives the protein CSAWGQTSNYGYTF.

The chain joins TRBV29-1 to TRBJ2-7, with TRBD1 identical over 7 bases. V shed 7 bases, J shed 3 bases, and the junction held 6 bases outside the gene matches. This CDR3 spans 12 amino acids. CDR1 and CDR2 (germline): SQVTM, ANQGSEA. The CDR3 loop reads CSGQGGNYEQYF. The CDR3 DNA sequence: TGCAGCGGACAGGGTGGTAACTACGAGCAGTACTTC.

The V and J genes are TRBV5-4 and TRBJ2-2; 8 bases agree with TRBD1. Germline V gene sequence: CDR1 SGHNT, CDR2 YYREEE (reference sequence). The ends lost 1 base at V and 5 bases at J; junction bases unmatched: 4. The CDR3 contains 15 residues. CDR3 sequence (DNA): TGTGCCAGCAGCTTGAGGACAGGGTTGACCGGGGAGCTGTTTTTT. It translates to CASSLRTGLTGELFF.

In its sample, this clone was seen a few times. The chain recombines TRBV30 with TRBJ2-3; no reliable D call. The CDR3 sequence is 13 residues long. Looked up from germline, CDR1 is GTSNPN and CDR2 is SVGIG (reference sequence). Deletions cut 1 base from V and 5 bases from J, with 10 bases between. The CDR3 DNA sequence: TGTGCCTGGAGTGGCCAGGCGATAGATACGCAGTATTTT. It translates to CAWSGQAIDTQYF.

The chain uses TRBV4-3 and TRBJ1-1; the D is unclear. The CDR3 extends over 13 amino acids. Trimming left V 4 bases short and J 3 bases short, with 9 bases between. Germline CDR1 reads LGHNA; CDR2 reads YSLEER. The CDR3: CASSRKFDTEAFF. Written as DNA, the CDR3 is TGCGCCAGCAGCCGAAAGTTCGACACTGAAGCTTTCTTT.

There are a few counts of this clone. This chain links TRBV4-2 with TRBJ2-1, with 11 positions matching TRBD2. This CDR3 is built from 17 residues. Germline CDR1 and CDR2: LGHNA and YNFKEQ. V lost 1 base and J lost 2; bases outside the gene matches: 4. CDR3 coding DNA: TGTGCCAGCAGCCAAGGTTTAGCGGGGGGGCCCTACAATGAGCAGTTCTTC. This gives the protein CASSQGLAGGPYNEQFF.

The chain is built from TRBV30 and TRBJ1-1, with D maybe TRBD1 (6 bases). The CDR3 is 12 amino acids. V lost 1 base and J lost 6, with 9 bases in between. The germline gives CDR1 GTSNPN, CDR2 SVGIG (reference sequence). Written as DNA, the CDR3 is TGTGCCTGGAGTGGGGGGCTGCCTGAAGCTTTCTTT. Its protein product is CAWSGGLPEAFF.

The gene calls are TRBV11-3 and TRBJ2-5, with a tentative D call TRBD1 (5 bases). The CDR3 totals 12 residues. The V gene's germline CDR1 is SGHNT and CDR2 YENEEA. Trimming removed 2 bases at V and 5 bases at J, with 6 bases between. CDR3 sequence reads: CASSLKGETQYF. DNA of the CDR3: TGTGCCAGCAGCTTAAAGGGGGAGACCCAGTACTTC.

V is TRBV4-2 and J is TRBJ2-7; 10 bases align to TRBD2. The junction had 7 bases not matched to a gene; V was cut back by 5 bases and J by 3 bases. The V gene's germline CDR1 is LGHNA and CDR2 YNFKEQ. The CDR3 is 15 residues long. In nucleotides, the CDR3 is TGTGCCAGCAGCTTCCGGACTAGCGGAAACTACGAGCAGTACTTC. It encodes CASSFRTSGNYEQYF.

The chain has TRBV5-4 and TRBJ1-1, with 9 positions matching TRBD1. This CDR3 comprises 14 residues. V was pared by 3 bases and J by 4 bases, with 4 bases of the junction left unmatched. CDR1 and CDR2 (germline): SGHNT, YYREEE (reference sequence). CDR3 residues: CASSSPGQGTEAFF. The CDR3 DNA follows: TGTGCCAGCAGCTCCCCGGGACAGGGCACTGAAGCTTTCTTT.

This chain joins TRBV28 and TRBJ2-1; D is unclear. Germline V CDR1 and CDR2: MDHEN, SYDVKM. The V gene lost 3 bases and the J gene lost 15 bases, with 12 bases spanning the gap. The CDR3 runs 11 residues. Written as DNA, the CDR3 is TGTGCCAGCAGTTTCGGATTGCAGCCGTTCTTC. It specifies CASSFGLQPFF.

The sample holds a few counts of this clone. The chain carries TRBV13 and TRBJ1-2; no reliable D call. The ends were cut back, 0 bases at V and 7 bases at J, with 9 bases in the middle. Germline CDR1 is PRHDT and CDR2 is FYEKMQ (reference sequence). The CDR3 runs 13 residues. The CDR3 DNA follows: TGTGCCAGCAGCTTAGGTGTTGGGTTTGGCTACACCTTC. Its protein is CASSLGVGFGYTF.

This clone was seen a handful of times. The chain uses TRBV25-1 and TRBJ2-3; D may match TRBD1 or TRBD2 (7 bases each). Germline CDR1 is MGHDK and CDR2 is SYGVNS. V lost 11 bases, J lost 2 bases, and 14 bases lay in between. The CDR3 runs to 13 residues. CDR3 bases: TGTGCCTCCGGGGGGACAGACACAGATACGCAGTATTTT. It translates to CASGGTDTDTQYF.

The chain links TRBV29-1 to TRBJ1-3, with TRBD1 as a possible D gene (5 bases). The germline gives CDR1 SQVTM, CDR2 ANQGSEA. The CDR3 is made up of 14 amino acids. With 1 base removed from V and 3 bases from J, the gap between germline ends came to 10 bases. The CDR3 loop reads CSVEGGTDGNTIYF. In nucleotides, the CDR3 is TGCAGCGTTGAAGGAGGGACGGATGGAAACACCATATATTTT.

DNA for the CDR3: TGTGCCAGCAGCTTACGCTTCGGGGAGCTGTTTTTT. Residues: CASSLRFGELFF. The chain joins TRBV9 to TRBJ2-2; D unclear. The germline V gene encodes CDR1 SGDLS and CDR2 YYNGEE. This CDR3 is built from 12 residues. The germline V and J ends were trimmed by 4 bases and 7 bases, with 8 bases remaining between them.

This chain connects TRBV27 to TRBJ1-2; 11 positions match TRBD1. Germline-derived CDR1 and CDR2 are MNHEY and SMNVEV (reference sequence). V trimming: 4 bases; J trimming: 3 bases; junction bases outside the gene matches: 10. CDR3 length equals 17 residues. CDR3 in amino acids: CASSSHLPGQGDYGYTF. The CDR3 DNA follows: TGTGCCAGCAGTTCCCATCTACCGGGACAGGGGGACTATGGCTACACCTTC.

The chain joins TRBV2 to TRBJ1-4; possibly TRBD1 for D (6 bases). Germline CDR1 SNHLY, CDR2 FYNNEI. The V gene lost 5 bases and the J gene lost 0 bases, with 10 bases spanning the gap. This CDR3 contains 15 residues. CDR3 sequence reads: CASSLTGATNEKLFF. CDR3 coding DNA: TGTGCCAGCAGTCTGACAGGTGCAACTAATGAAAAACTGTTTTTT.

With regard to this clone: This CDR3 is also generated by other DNA sequences in the sample. This chain connects TRBV5-6 to TRBJ1-5; D gene uncertain. Germline assignment: CDR1 SGHDT and CDR2 YYEEEE. The V end was cut by 2 bases, the J end by 7 bases, with 10 bases between. This CDR3 has 13 amino acids. CDR3 residues: CASSLIGDQPQHF. Written as DNA, the CDR3 is TGTGCCAGCAGCTTAATTGGCGACCAGCCCCAGCATTTT.

This clone was picked up a small number of times. The chain couples TRBV14 to TRBJ2-5, with 8 bases identical to TRBD1. The V gene end was trimmed by 4 bases and the J gene end by 9 bases; junction bases not matched to a gene: 7. The CDR3 totals 13 residues. Germline CDR1 SGHDN, CDR2 FVKESK. CDR3 nucleotide sequence: TGTGCCAGCAGCCCGTGGACAGGGAGCCCCCAGTACTTC. This encodes CASSPWTGSPQYF.

This clone was picked up one time. One end of the junction fails to match germline, which may point to a read error. V usage is TRBV7-7 and J usage is TRBJ2-7, with D perhaps matching TRBD1 (5 bases). The CDR3 spans 13 residues. The germline CDR1 and CDR2 sequences are SSHAT and FNYEAQ (reference sequence). The CDR3 protein is CASSLSPQGEQYF. Here the CDR3 DNA reads TGTGCTAGCAGCTTAAGTCCCCAGGGCGAGCAGTACTTC. Looking up the rest from reference TRBV7-7 and TRBJ2-7 gives the full variable domain: GAGVSQSPRYKVTKRGQDVTLRCDPISSHATLYWYQQALGQGPEFLTYFNYEAQPDKSGLPSDRFSAERPEGSISTLTIQRTEQRDSAMYRCASSLSPQGEQYFGPGTRLTVT.

The chain couples TRBV5-1 to TRBJ2-5; D uncertain. CDR3 size: 14 residues. From germline, CDR1 is SGHRS and CDR2 YFSETQ. V lost 7 bases, J lost 2 bases, and 15 bases lay in between. This CDR3 is CASYPPGLQETQYF. CDR3 in DNA: TGCGCCAGCTACCCCCCGGGTCTTCAAGAGACCCAGTACTTC.

The chain carries TRBV7-3 and TRBJ2-3, with D possibly matching TRBD2 (6 bases). The germline V gene has CDR1 SGHTA and CDR2 FQGTGA. CDR3 length: 13 residues. V was clipped by 5 bases and J by 4 bases, with 10 bases between them. The DNA of the CDR3 is TGTGCCAGCAGCGATCCGGGGGCAGATACGCAGTATTTT. As protein: CASSDPGADTQYF.

This rearrangement joins TRBV13 to TRBJ1-1; D is undetermined. V shed 4 bases and J shed 2 bases, with 8 bases lying between them. The CDR3 length is 13 residues. The V gene's germline CDR1 is PRHDT and CDR2 FYEKMQ (reference sequence). The CDR3 loop reads CASSSSSNTEAFF. In DNA, the CDR3 is TGTGCCAGCAGCTCATCGTCTAACACTGAAGCTTTCTTT. Looking up the rest from reference TRBV13 and TRBJ1-1 gives the full variable domain: AAGVIQSPRHLIKEKRETATLKCYPIPRHDTVYWYQQGPGQDPQFLISFYEKMQSDKGSIPDRFSAQQFSDYHSELNMSSLELGDSALYFCASSSSSNTEAFFGQGTRLTVV.

This clone was observed a few times. This chain links TRBV10-3 with TRBJ1-1; the D gene is possibly TRBD1 (6 bases). Germline CDR1 and CDR2: ENHRY and SYGVKD. V was pared by 0 bases and J by 4 bases, with 9 bases between. The CDR3 extends over 14 amino acids. The CDR3 DNA follows: TGTGCCATCAGTGAGTCGAAGGGGGTCACTGAAGCTTTCTTT. Translation: CAISESKGVTEAFF.

The gene calls are TRBV6-5 and TRBJ2-5; TRBD1 agrees at 7 bases. There are 15 residues in the CDR3. Trimming took 9 bases from V and 7 from J; bases not matched to a gene: 17. Germline assignment: CDR1 MNHEY and CDR2 SVGAGI. This CDR3 is CASSSFTPGGRTQYF. In DNA form, the CDR3 reads TGTGCCAGTTCATCCTTTACGCCAGGGGGACGGACCCAGTACTTC.

This clone was detected only a few times. V and J are TRBV7-3 and TRBJ2-1; 7 positions agree with TRBD1. The CDR3 loop spans 19 amino acids. The germline gives CDR1 SGHTA, CDR2 FQGTGA. V lost 4 bases and J lost 3; bases outside the gene matches: 18. The CDR3 reads CASSSNPNYRTGNYNEQFF. The CDR3 DNA sequence: TGTGCCAGCAGCTCAAACCCAAACTACCGGACAGGTAACTACAATGAGCAGTTCTTC.

The rearrangement links TRBV7-9 to TRBJ2-5; 8 nucleotides match TRBD1. V shed 5 bases, J shed 5 bases, and the junction held 4 bases outside the gene matches. Germline loops: CDR1 SEHNR, CDR2 FQNEAQ (reference sequence). CDR3 length: 13 residues. The CDR3 DNA sequence: TGTGCCAGCAGCCTACAGGGGGAGGAGACCCAGTACTTC. Translated, it gives CASSLQGEETQYF. Variable domain in full (rest from reference TRBV7-9 and TRBJ2-5): DTGVSQNPRHKITKRGQNVTFRCDPISEHNRLYWYRQTLGQGPEFLTYFQNEAQLEKSRLLSDRFSAERPKGSFSTLEIQRTEQGDSAMYLCASSLQGEETQYFGPGTRLLVL.